These 16 T cell receptor beta chains came from one sample sequenced in a study of T cells in Graves' hyperthyroidism and ophthalmopathy. From RNA transcripts, TCR beta CDR3 regions were amplified. HTBI primers drove first-round RT-PCR of the TCR CDR3. MiXCR was run by TCRdb on the multiplex PCR reads, yielding one entry per CDR3 protein. The table has roughly 500,000 distinct CDR3 sequences, 46% seen once. Material for sequencing was peripheral blood or thyroid tissue (not recorded which). The receptors shown here come from an adult woman with Graves' disease, either hyperthyroidism or ophthalmopathy (not recorded which).

The chain has TRBV11-3 and TRBJ2-2, with D perhaps TRBD2 (5 bases). The CDR3 loop spans 15 amino acids. The germline gives CDR1 SGHNT, CDR2 YENEEA. V lost 1 base and J lost 5, with 11 bases in between. In nucleotides, the CDR3 is TGTGCCAGCAGCTTAGGTACAGCGGAAACCGGGGAGCTGTTTTTT. Translating gives CASSLGTAETGELFF.

This clonotype has a count of ten or more. The gene calls are TRBV4-2 and TRBJ1-1; tentative D call: TRBD1 (5 bases). CDR3 length: 16 amino acids. Between the trimmed V and J ends, which lost 5 bases and 1 base, there was a span of 17 bases. Per germline, CDR1 LGHNA and CDR2 YNFKEQ. Here the CDR3 DNA reads TGTGCCAGCAGCTTAGACCCCCGGGGCCAGAACACTGAAGCTTTCTTT. This gives the protein CASSLDPRGQNTEAFF.

This clonotype has only a few counts. V is TRBV5-6 and J is TRBJ1-1, with 7 bases lining up with TRBD1. V lost 0 bases, J lost 4 bases, and 6 bases stayed unmatched. This CDR3 contains 15 residues. CDR1 is SGHDT, CDR2 YYEEEE, per germline. CDR3: CASSLGQGVGTEAFF. The CDR3 nucleotides are TGTGCCAGCAGCTTGGGACAGGGAGTCGGCACTGAAGCTTTCTTT.

This clonotype was counted many times. The chain combines TRBV4-2 with TRBJ2-5; the D gene is possibly TRBD2 (5 bases). CDR3 size: 14 residues. V lost 0 bases to trimming and J lost 5 bases, with 10 bases between them. Germline CDR1 LGHNA, CDR2 YNFKEQ. The CDR3 region has the DNA TGTGCCAGCAGCCAAGAAGACGGCGGGGAGACCCAGTACTTC. As protein: CASSQEDGGETQYF.

The chain employs TRBV5-1 and TRBJ2-6; 10 nucleotides line up with TRBD2. Germline-derived CDR1 and CDR2 are SGHRS and YFSETQ. J was trimmed by 10 bases and V by 1 base; bases with no gene match: 5. CDR3 size: 15 residues. CDR3 residues: CASSLPVAGGNVLTF. The CDR3 region has the DNA TGCGCCAGCAGCTTGCCGGTAGCGGGAGGTAACGTCCTGACTTTC.

Remarks on this clonotype: A much more abundant neighbour one base away suggests this may be a read error. This chain connects TRBV4-1 to TRBJ1-1; no clear D gene. Germline V gene sequence: CDR1 MGHRA, CDR2 YSYEKL. This CDR3 contains 14 residues. Trimming cost V 4 bases and J 3 bases, with 12 bases left between them. Here the CDR3 DNA reads TGCGCCAGCAGCCGGGAACGTAGGGACACTGAAGCTTTCTTT. Protein sequence: CASSRERRDTEAFF.

This clonotype was detected once. This may arise from a read error, as a much more abundant clone is one base away. J is TRBJ1-2 and V is TRBV6-1; D may be TRBD1 (5 bases). V was shortened by 8 bases and J by 7 bases, with 14 bases between the two germline ends. Looked up from germline, CDR1 is MNHNS and CDR2 is SASEGT. This CDR3 spans 12 amino acids. This chain's CDR3 is CASRGRSFGYTF. DNA of the CDR3: TGTGCCAGCCGGGGCAGGAGTTTTGGCTACACCTTC.

This clonotype was detected ten times or more. The chain carries TRBV19 and TRBJ2-2; D is perhaps TRBD1 or TRBD2 (5 bases each). The germline V gene has CDR1 LNHDA and CDR2 SQIVND (reference sequence). V was trimmed by 1 base and J by 6 bases, leaving 9 bases between them. The CDR3 contains 14 residues. In nucleotides, the CDR3 is TGTGCCAGTAGTATAGTAGCGACAGCCGGGGAGCTGTTTTTT. Translating it yields CASSIVATAGELFF.

In this sample, this clonotype turned up many times. V gene TRBV5-1 combines with J gene TRBJ1-1; a possible D gene is TRBD1 (6 bases). Trimming stripped 4 bases from V and 4 bases from J, with 17 bases between. This CDR3 region has 15 residues. Germline CDR1 SGHRS, CDR2 YFSETQ. The DNA of the CDR3 is TGCGCCAGCAGCGGACAAACAGGGCTCGGCACTGAAGCTTTCTTT. It is translated as CASSGQTGLGTEAFF.

The V and J genes are TRBV29-1 and TRBJ1-2; 7 bases map to TRBD1. This CDR3 contains 14 residues. Per the germline V gene, CDR1 is SQVTM and CDR2 is ANQGSEA. The J segment lost 4 bases and the V segment lost 3 bases, leaving 8 bases of the junction unmatched. The CDR3 bases are TGCAGCGTTGAGGCAGGGGGTAGGGGCTATGGCTACACCTTC. This sequence encodes CSVEAGGRGYGYTF. Supplemented by reference TRBV29-1 and TRBJ1-2, the full variable domain reads SAVISQKPSRDICQRGTSLTIQCQVDSQVTMMFWYRQQPGQSLTLIATANQGSEATYESGFVIDKFPISRPNLTFSTLTVSNMSPEDSSIYLCSVEAGGRGYGYTFGSGTRLTVV.

In this sample, this clonotype turned up many times. The V gene is TRBV24-1, the J gene TRBJ1-2, with D possibly being TRBD1 (5 bases). The CDR3 sequence is 13 residues long. Germline lookup yields CDR1 KGHDR and CDR2 SFDVKD. V was trimmed by 4 bases and J by 5 bases, leaving 10 bases between them. The CDR3 here is CATSDIDSYGYTF. As DNA, the CDR3 is TGTGCCACCAGTGACATAGACAGTTATGGCTACACCTTC.

In this sample, this clonotype turned up a few times. The J gene is TRBJ1-5, the V gene TRBV10-3; D gene unclear. The V and J ends lost 0 bases and 1 base respectively, with 4 bases between them. The CDR3 has 14 residues. CDR1 is ENHRY and CDR2 is SYGVKD in the germline V gene. The CDR3 DNA follows: TGTGCCATCAGTGAGTCGGGCAGCAATCAGCCCCAGCATTTT. Residues: CAISESGSNQPQHF.

The J gene is TRBJ1-6, the V gene TRBV9; D is ambiguous. Between the trimmed V and J ends, which lost 0 bases and 10 bases, there was a span of 11 bases. The CDR3 is made up of 14 amino acids. Per germline, CDR1 SGDLS and CDR2 YYNGEE. The DNA of the CDR3 is TGTGCCAGCAGCGTAGGCCAGCTGGGGTCACCCCTCCACTTT. It yields the protein CASSVGQLGSPLHF.

This clonotype occurred many times. The CDR3 region has the DNA TGCAGCGGGCAGGCTAAAACAGCAATGAACACTGAAGCTTTCTTT. Encoded protein: CSGQAKTAMNTEAFF. The chain carries TRBV29-1 and TRBJ1-1; D gene ambiguous. Trimming shortened V by 7 bases and J by 0 bases, and 18 bases separated the two germline ends. The length of the CDR3 is 15 residues. Germline loops: CDR1 SQVTM, CDR2 ANQGSEA.

As to this clonotype: The junction shows a germline mismatch at one end, possibly a read error. J is TRBJ2-5 and V is TRBV25-1; 12 nucleotides line up with TRBD2. This CDR3 has 15 residues. Germline CDR1 MGHDK, CDR2 SYGVNS. CDR3 nucleotides: TGTGCCATCAGTCCTAGCGGGAGGGTCCAAGAGACCCAGTACTTC. Translated: CAISPSGRVQETQYF.

The rearrangement links TRBV6-5 to TRBJ1-5, with D possibly matching TRBD1 (6 bases). V was shortened by 4 bases and J by 4 bases, with 20 bases between the two germline ends. CDR3 length: 17 amino acids. Germline V gene lookup returns CDR1 MNHEY and CDR2 SVGAGI. Here the CDR3 reads CASSLFWGGAINQPQHF. The CDR3 DNA reads TGTGCCAGCAGTTTATTTTGGGGGGGGGCCATTAATCAGCCCCAGCATTTT.